This TCR beta chain was captured by sequencing in a study of a mutant IDH1 vaccine in newly diagnosed glioma. As for the study in general: Patients were pretreated with radiotherapy, temozolomide, or both, mostly both.

A remark on this clone: Antigen: not known.

Indicated time point: week 35, safety follow-up. Every vaccination contained 300 ug of the mutant IDH1 20-mer peptide and was paired with topical imiquimod. The study's findings and limits: It was over 85% of patients that developed vaccine-induced immune responses.

Data came from immunoSEQ multiplex PCR; TCRdb stores just in-frame clones and leaves some out. Among about 69,000 clones, more than 85% were seen once, and the ten largest hold roughly 2%. CDR3 length: 15 amino acids. Trimming took 3 bases from V and 6 from J; bases not matched to a gene: 2. Germline V gene sequence: CDR1 MGHRA, CDR2 YSYEKL. The receptor comes from a man aged 30 to 39 with glioma. The source was PBMCs, collected from a glioma patient whose treatment included an IDH1 peptide vaccine. The chain employs TRBV4-1 and TRBJ2-3; TRBD2 aligns across 14 bases. CDR3 residues: CASSHRLAGGDTQYF. The CDR3 DNA follows: TGCGCCAGCAGCCACCGACTAGCGGGAGGGGATACGCAGTATTTT.